This T cell receptor beta chain stems from a study of T-cell memory formation after mild COVID-19. Study-wide findings and caveats: CD4+ bias marked clones expanding day 15 to 37, unlike balanced contracting clones.

The CDR3 has 11 residues. The V end lost 4 bases, the J end lost 5 bases, and 5 bases lay between the germline ends. Remarks on this clonotype: As yet, its antigen is unknown.

Researchers used 5'RACE with constant-segment primers to make TCR alpha and TCR beta cDNA libraries that carry sample barcodes and UMIs. TCRdb used MiXCR to reprocess the 5' RACE reads, holding one entry per CDR3 protein. The table lists about 290,000 distinct CDR3 sequences, roughly 15% of them singletons. V is TRBV12-3 or TRBV12-4 and J is TRBJ1-2; D is ambiguous. The receptor was isolated from a man between 18 and 29 years old who had mild COVID-19 (a few samples of this study predate the infection). Cell type and time point are not known. The sequencing sample was made of PBMCs or a T cell subset sorted from them (not recorded which). CDR3 sequence: CASSYIYGYTF. The DNA of the CDR3 is TGTGCCAGCAGTTATATATATGGCTACACCTTC.